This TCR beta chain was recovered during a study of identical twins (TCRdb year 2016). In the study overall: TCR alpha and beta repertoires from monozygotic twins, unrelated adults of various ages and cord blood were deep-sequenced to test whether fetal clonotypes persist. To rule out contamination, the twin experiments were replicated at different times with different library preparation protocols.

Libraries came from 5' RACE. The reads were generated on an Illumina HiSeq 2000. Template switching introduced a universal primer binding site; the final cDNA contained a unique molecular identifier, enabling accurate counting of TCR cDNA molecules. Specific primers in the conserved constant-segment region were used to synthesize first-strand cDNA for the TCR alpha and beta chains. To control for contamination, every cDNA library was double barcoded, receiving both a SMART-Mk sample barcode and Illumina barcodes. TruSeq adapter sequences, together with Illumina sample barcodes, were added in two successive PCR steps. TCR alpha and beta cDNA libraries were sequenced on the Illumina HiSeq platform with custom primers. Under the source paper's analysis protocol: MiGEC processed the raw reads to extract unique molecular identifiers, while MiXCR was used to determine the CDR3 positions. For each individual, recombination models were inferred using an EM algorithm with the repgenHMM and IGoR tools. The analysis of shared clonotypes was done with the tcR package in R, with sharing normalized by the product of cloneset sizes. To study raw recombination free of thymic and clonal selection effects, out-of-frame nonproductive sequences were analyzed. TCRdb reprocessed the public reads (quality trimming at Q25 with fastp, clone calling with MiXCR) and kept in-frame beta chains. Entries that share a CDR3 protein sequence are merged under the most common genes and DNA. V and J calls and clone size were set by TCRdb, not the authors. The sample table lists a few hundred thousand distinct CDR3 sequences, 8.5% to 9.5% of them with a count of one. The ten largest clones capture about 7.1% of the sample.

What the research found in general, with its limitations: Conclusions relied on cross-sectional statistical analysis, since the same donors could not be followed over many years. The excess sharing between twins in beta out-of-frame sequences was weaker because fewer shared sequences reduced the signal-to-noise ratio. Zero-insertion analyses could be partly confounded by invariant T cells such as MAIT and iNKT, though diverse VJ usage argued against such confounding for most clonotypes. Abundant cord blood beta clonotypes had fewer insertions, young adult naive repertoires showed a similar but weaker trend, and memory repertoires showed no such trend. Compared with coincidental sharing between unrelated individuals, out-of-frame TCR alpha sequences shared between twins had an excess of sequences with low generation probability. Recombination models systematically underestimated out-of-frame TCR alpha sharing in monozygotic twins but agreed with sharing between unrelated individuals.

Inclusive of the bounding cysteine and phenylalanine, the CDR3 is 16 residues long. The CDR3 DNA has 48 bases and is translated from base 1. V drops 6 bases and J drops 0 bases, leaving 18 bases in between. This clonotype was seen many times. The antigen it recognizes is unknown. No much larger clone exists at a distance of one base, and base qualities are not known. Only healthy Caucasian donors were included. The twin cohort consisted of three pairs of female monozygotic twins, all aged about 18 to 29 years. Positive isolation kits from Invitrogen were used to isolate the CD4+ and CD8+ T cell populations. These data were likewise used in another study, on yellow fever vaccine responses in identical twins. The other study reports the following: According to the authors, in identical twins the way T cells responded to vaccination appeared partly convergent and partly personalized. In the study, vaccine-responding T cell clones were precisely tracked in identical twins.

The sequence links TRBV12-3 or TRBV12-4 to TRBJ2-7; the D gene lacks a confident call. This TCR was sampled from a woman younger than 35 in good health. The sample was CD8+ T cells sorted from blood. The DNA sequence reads TGTGCCAGCAGCAAAGCTAGTTCCTCCAGCTCCTACGAGCAGTACTTC. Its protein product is CASSKASSSSSYEQYF.